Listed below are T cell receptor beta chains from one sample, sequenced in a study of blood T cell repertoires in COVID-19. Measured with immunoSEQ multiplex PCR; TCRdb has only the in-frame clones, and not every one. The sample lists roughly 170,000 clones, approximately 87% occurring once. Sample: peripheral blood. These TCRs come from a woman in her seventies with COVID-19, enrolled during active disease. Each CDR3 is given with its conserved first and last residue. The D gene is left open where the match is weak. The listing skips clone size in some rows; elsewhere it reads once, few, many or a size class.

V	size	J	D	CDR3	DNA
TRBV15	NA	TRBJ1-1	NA	CATSRDRAGPTEAFF	TGTGCCACCAGCAGAGATAGGGCAGGGCCCACTGAAGCTTTCTTT
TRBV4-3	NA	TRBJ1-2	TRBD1	CASSQGGTVSYGYTF	TGCGCCAGCAGCCAAGGCGGGACAGTGAGCTATGGCTACACCTTC
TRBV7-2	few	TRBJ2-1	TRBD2	CASSTYTSGGNYNEQFF	TGTGCCAGCAGCACCTACACTAGCGGGGGCAACTACAATGAGCAGTTCTTC
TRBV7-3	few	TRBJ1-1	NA	CASSLQGNTEAFF	TGTGCCAGCAGCTTACAGGGGAACACTGAAGCTTTCTTT
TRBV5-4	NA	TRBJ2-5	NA	CASSLGGGARRTQYF	TGTGCCAGCAGCCTCGGAGGCGGAGCCCGTCGAACCCAGTACTTC
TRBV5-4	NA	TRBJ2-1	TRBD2	CASSFDPTSAQVEQFF	TGTGCCAGCAGCTTCGACCCGACTAGCGCTCAAGTGGAGCAGTTCTTC
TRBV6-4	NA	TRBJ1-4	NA	CASSEQAGNEKLFF	TGTGCCAGCAGTGAACAGGCCGGTAATGAAAAACTGTTTTTT
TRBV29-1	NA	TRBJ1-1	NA	CSVEGQLNTEAFF	TGCAGCGTTGAAGGACAATTGAACACTGAAGCTTTCTTT
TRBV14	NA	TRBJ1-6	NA	CASSPTGQNSPLHF	TGTGCCAGCAGCCCGACCGGACAAAATTCACCCCTCCACTTT
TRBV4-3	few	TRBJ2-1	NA	CASSQGGDPSIDEQFF	TGCGCCAGCAGCCAGGGGGGTGATCCTAGCATCGATGAGCAGTTCTTC
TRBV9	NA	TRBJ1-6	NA	CASSVGIEGNSPLHF	TGTGCCAGCAGCGTAGGTATCGAGGGTAATTCACCCCTCCACTTT
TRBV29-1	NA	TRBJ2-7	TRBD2	CSVDPREAYEQYF	TGCAGCGTTGATCCGCGGGAGGCCTACGAGCAGTACTTC
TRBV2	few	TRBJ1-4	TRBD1	CASSLDRGQSNEKLFF	TGTGCCAGCAGTTTGGACAGGGGGCAGAGTAATGAAAAACTGTTTTTT
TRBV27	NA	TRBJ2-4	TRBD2	CASSYMASGTGGKNIQYF	TGTGCCAGCAGTTATATGGCTAGCGGGACGGGGGGCAAAAACATTCAGTACTTC
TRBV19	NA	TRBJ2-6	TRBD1	CASTRDRASGANVLTF	TGTGCCAGTACCAGGGACAGGGCCTCTGGGGCCAACGTCCTGACTTTC
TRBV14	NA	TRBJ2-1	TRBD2	CASSQPSSGRAYNEQFF	TGTGCCAGCAGCCAACCATCTAGCGGGAGGGCCTACAATGAGCAGTTCTTC
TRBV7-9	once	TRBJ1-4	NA	CASSVGTLATNEKLFF	TGTGCCAGCAGCGTCGGGACACTTGCAACTAATGAAAAACTGTTTTTT
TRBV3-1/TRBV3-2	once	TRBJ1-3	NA	CASSQSSGNTIYF	TGTGCCAGCAGCCAGTCTTCTGGAAACACCATATATTTT
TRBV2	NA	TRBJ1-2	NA	CASREAIYGYTF	TGTGCCAGCAGGGAGGCAATCTATGGCTACACCTTC
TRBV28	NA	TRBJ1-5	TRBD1	CASLYTPGGSFNQPQHF	TGTGCCAGCCTATACACCCCAGGGGGCTCGTTTAATCAGCCCCAGCATTTT
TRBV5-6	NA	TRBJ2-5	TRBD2	CASLRAGTEQTQYF	TGTGCCAGCTTACGAGCGGGAACAGAACAGACCCAGTACTTC
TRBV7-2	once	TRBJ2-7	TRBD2	CASSPRREGYEQYF	TGTGCCAGCAGCCCCAGGCGGGAGGGTTACGAGCAGTACTTC
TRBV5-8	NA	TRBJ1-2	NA	CASSLVGGRGYTF	TGTGCCAGCAGCTTGGTCGGGGGTCGAGGCTACACCTTC
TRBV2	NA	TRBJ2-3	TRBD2	CASSADFAGASTDTQYF	TGTGCCAGCAGTGCAGATTTTGCGGGAGCTAGCACAGATACGCAGTATTTT
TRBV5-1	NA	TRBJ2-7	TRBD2	CASSSGTVVAGAYEQYF	TGCGCCAGCAGCTCCGGGACGGTTGTAGCGGGAGCTTACGAGCAGTACTTC
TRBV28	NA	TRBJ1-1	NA	CASSINTEAFF	TGTGCCAGCAGTATAAACACTGAAGCTTTCTTT
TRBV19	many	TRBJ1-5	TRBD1	CASSPGQDQPQHF	TGTGCCAGTAGCCCCGGACAGGATCAGCCCCAGCATTTT
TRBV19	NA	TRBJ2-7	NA	CASKNPDSYEQYF	TGTGCCAGTAAAAATCCGGACAGCTACGAGCAGTACTTC
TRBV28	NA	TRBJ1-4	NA	CASSFTGRGLEKLFF	TGTGCCAGCAGTTTTACAGGACGGGGACTTGAAAAACTGTTTTTT
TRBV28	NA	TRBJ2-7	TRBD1	CASSQPGQGTYEQYF	TGTGCCAGCAGTCAACCGGGACAGGGAACCTACGAGCAGTACTTC
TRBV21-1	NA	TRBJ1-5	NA	CASSVEGLNQPQHF	TGTGCCAGCAGCGTAGAGGGCCTCAATCAGCCCCAGCATTTT